The 30 T cell receptor beta chains reported below all come from one sample, sequenced in a study of T cell responses to AZD1222 COVID-19 vaccine. TCRdb keeps only in-frame clones here, not all; method: immunoSEQ multiplex PCR. Found here are 65,000 or so clones, roughly 84% of them singletons; the top ten hold approximately 9.8%. Here the sequenced sample was peripheral blood, taken on day 0 of AZD1222 vaccination. The origin of the receptors is an adult in good health.

The V gene is TRBV10-3, the J gene TRBJ1-3; D perhaps matches TRBD1 (5 bases). The CDR3 covers 14 residues. Germline-derived CDR1 and CDR2 are ENHRY and SYGVKD. Trimming stripped 7 bases from V and 0 bases from J, with 10 bases between. CDR3 amino acids: CAITDITSGNTIYF. CDR3 nucleotides: TGTGCCATCACGGACATAACCTCTGGAAACACCATATATTTT.

V is TRBV7-9 and J is TRBJ2-1, with TRBD1 matching 7 bases. Looked up from germline, CDR1 is SEHNR and CDR2 is FQNEAQ (reference sequence). V shed 5 bases and J 0 bases; nucleotides not matched to a gene: 10. The CDR3 sequence is 17 residues long. The CDR3 nucleotides are TGTGCCAGCAGCCTTTCGGGACAGAGTGTCTCCTACAATGAGCAGTTCTTC. This translates into CASSLSGQSVSYNEQFF. Full variable domain (missing parts from reference TRBV7-9 and TRBJ2-1): DTGVSQNPRHKITKRGQNVTFRCDPISEHNRLYWYRQTLGQGPEFLTYFQNEAQLEKSRLLSDRFSAERPKGSFSTLEIQRTEQGDSAMYLCASSLSGQSVSYNEQFFGPGTRLTVL.

The chain couples TRBV6-5 to TRBJ2-7; TRBD1 matches 8 bases. The CDR3 runs 14 residues. J was trimmed by 9 bases and V by 4 bases; bases with no gene match: 11. The germline gives CDR1 MNHEY, CDR2 SVGAGI. CDR3 protein: CASSSGQVAALQYF. The CDR3 coding sequence is TGTGCCAGCAGTTCGGGACAGGTAGCAGCTTTGCAGTACTTC.

The genes are TRBV28 and TRBJ1-3, with D possibly TRBD1 on 6 matching bases. From germline, CDR1 is MDHEN and CDR2 SYDVKM. Trimming removed 6 bases at V and 0 bases at J, with 18 bases between. The CDR3 is made up of 17 amino acids. This chain's CDR3 is CASRSTQGIGSGNTIYF. DNA of the CDR3: TGTGCCAGCAGGTCAACACAGGGTATCGGCTCTGGAAACACCATATATTTT.

The rearrangement uses TRBV25-1 and TRBJ1-2, with D tentatively TRBD1 (6 bases). V gave up 6 bases and J gave up 7 bases, with 21 bases separating them. The CDR3 spans 15 residues. Germline V gives CDR1 MGHDK, CDR2 SYGVNS. The CDR3, as DNA: TGTGCCAGCAGCTCGGACCCGCAGGGGAGGGGTGGCTACACCTTC. It encodes CASSSDPQGRGGYTF.

This chain joins TRBV10-1 and TRBJ2-1; 8 bases match TRBD1. This CDR3 is 14 amino acids long. Germline V gives CDR1 WNHNN, CDR2 SYGVQD (reference sequence). V lost 4 bases and J lost 4; bases outside the gene matches: 3. The CDR3 spells CASSAGQVYNEQFF. DNA of the CDR3: TGCGCCAGCAGTGCGGGACAGGTATACAATGAGCAGTTCTTC.

The CDR3 region is CASSLRLAGDTSYEQYF. CDR3 in DNA: TGTGCCAGCAGTCTGAGACTAGCGGGGGATACCTCCTACGAGCAGTACTTC. V usage is TRBV2 and J usage is TRBJ2-7, with 12 nucleotides matching TRBD2. The trim removed 5 bases at V and 0 bases at J, leaving 8 bases unmatched. The CDR3 consists of 17 residues. Germline CDR1 reads SNHLY; CDR2 reads FYNNEI.

The chain joins TRBV4-2 to TRBJ2-1; maybe TRBD2 (6 bases). V was shortened by 5 bases and J by 9 bases, with 11 bases between the two germline ends. The germline V gene has CDR1 LGHNA and CDR2 YNFKEQ. The CDR3 has 12 amino acids. The CDR3 loop is CASSGGEIEQFF. CDR3 sequence (DNA): TGTGCCAGCAGCGGCGGGGAAATTGAGCAGTTCTTC.

This rearrangement joins TRBV5-1 to TRBJ1-5; D call uncertain. CDR1 is SGHRS and CDR2 is YFSETQ in the germline V gene. The CDR3 consists of 14 residues. V lost 0 bases to trimming and J lost 4 bases, with 8 bases between them. The CDR3 DNA sequence: TGCGCCAGCAGCTTGGGCGAGCCGAATCAGCCCCAGCATTTT. It encodes CASSLGEPNQPQHF.

V usage is TRBV5-4 and J usage is TRBJ1-1; TRBD1 might be the D (5 bases). This CDR3 is 15 amino acids long. Trimming pared 5 bases from V and 1 base from J, leaving 15 bases between. CDR1 and CDR2 (germline): SGHNT, YYREEE (reference sequence). CDR3 bases: TGTGCCAGCAGAGGGGAAGCAGGGAAGAACACTGAAGCTTTCTTT. Encoded protein: CASRGEAGKNTEAFF.

The CDR3 DNA sequence: TGTGCCAGTAGTATCCAGGGGACGATCACTGAAGCTTTCTTT. It translates to CASSIQGTITEAFF. The chain recombines TRBV19 with TRBJ1-1, with D possibly matching TRBD1 (6 bases). V was trimmed by 3 bases and J by 4 bases, leaving 12 bases between them. The CDR3 has 14 amino acids. Germline V gene lookup returns CDR1 LNHDA and CDR2 SQIVND (reference sequence).

This chain joins TRBV6-6 and TRBJ1-5; D possibly corresponds to TRBD1 (6 bases). Between the trimmed V and J ends, which lost 4 bases and 0 bases, there was a span of 13 bases. This CDR3 comprises 16 residues. Germline CDR1 MNHNY, CDR2 SVGAGI (reference sequence). CDR3 in DNA: TGTGCCAGCAGTTTAGGCGGGACACATAGCAATCAGCCCCAGCATTTT. Translating it yields CASSLGGTHSNQPQHF.

This clone showed up just a few times. The chain has TRBV7-9 and TRBJ1-1; the D is unclear. Germline V lookup: CDR1 SEHNR, CDR2 FQNEAQ (reference sequence). CDR3 length: 12 amino acids. The V and J ends lost 2 bases and 12 bases respectively, with 13 bases between them. This CDR3 reads CASSLLVKATFF. The CDR3 nucleotides are TGTGCCAGCAGCTTACTTGTTAAAGCGACTTTCTTT. Complete variable domain (other parts from reference TRBV7-9 and TRBJ1-1): DTGVSQNPRHKITKRGQNVTFRCDPISEHNRLYWYRQTLGQGPEFLTYFQNEAQLEKSRLLSDRFSAERPKGSFSTLEIQRTEQGDSAMYLCASSLLVKATFFGQGTRLTVV.

V usage is TRBV19 and J usage is TRBJ1-6; 7 bases match TRBD1. Germline trimming cut 6 bases from V and 6 bases from J; bases unmatched to any gene: 2. Germline V gene lookup returns CDR1 LNHDA and CDR2 SQIVND (reference sequence). The CDR3 covers 13 residues. In DNA, the CDR3 is TGTGCCAGTAGCCGACAGGGTAATTCACCCCTCCACTTT. Its protein product is CASSRQGNSPLHF.

The sample holds a few counts of this clone. CDR3 in amino acids: CASSSGQGGYTF. The DNA for the CDR3 is TGTGCCAGCAGCTCAGGACAGGGAGGCTACACCTTC. The J gene is TRBJ1-2, the V gene TRBV6-1, with TRBD1 matching 8 bases. CDR3 size: 12 residues. The germline gives CDR1 MNHNS, CDR2 SASEGT. V trimming: 6 bases; J trimming: 8 bases; junction bases outside the gene matches: 5.

V is TRBV28 and J is TRBJ2-7; D is possibly TRBD1 (5 bases). The CDR3 spans 13 residues. With 4 bases removed from V and 6 bases from J, the gap between germline ends came to 13 bases. Germline V gene sequence: CDR1 MDHEN, CDR2 SYDVKM. The DNA for the CDR3 is TGTGCCAGCAGTTCCCCCCAGGGTGGCGAGCAGTACTTC. Translating gives CASSSPQGGEQYF.

Only a few counts were recorded for this clone. The genes are TRBV5-1 and TRBJ2-7, with D unresolved. The V and J ends lost 4 bases and 7 bases respectively, with 9 bases between them. Germline CDR1 SGHRS, CDR2 YFSETQ. This CDR3 comprises 11 residues. This chain's CDR3 is CASSQEGEQYF. CDR3 DNA sequence: TGCGCCAGCAGCCAGGAAGGTGAGCAGTACTTC. Filled out from reference TRBV5-1 and TRBJ2-7, the complete variable domain reads KAGVTQTPRYLIKTRGQQVTLSCSPISGHRSVSWYQQTPGQGLQFLFEYFSETQRNKGNFPGRFSGRQFSNSRSEMNVSTLELGDSALYLCASSQEGEQYFGPGTRLTVT.

The chain carries TRBV18 and TRBJ1-2, with D perhaps TRBD1 (6 bases). The CDR3 runs 15 residues. In germline, CDR1 is KGHSH, CDR2 LQKENI. Trimming left V 2 bases short and J 8 bases short, with 18 bases between. CDR3 loop: CASSPKGERGEGYTF. The CDR3 DNA is TGTGCCAGCTCACCAAAGGGGGAGCGAGGGGAAGGCTACACCTTC.

Here the CDR3 DNA reads TGTGCCAGCAGTAATCCCCCCTACGAGCAGTACTTC. It is translated as CASSNPPYEQYF. The chain combines TRBV12-3 or TRBV12-4 with TRBJ2-7; no definite D call. The V gene lost 5 bases and the J gene lost 2 bases, with 7 bases spanning the gap. The CDR3 has 12 amino acids.

The chain uses TRBV27 and TRBJ2-1; TRBD2 matches 12 bases. Losses at the gene ends were 4 bases for V and 2 bases for J; bases not matched to a gene: 3. Germline V gene lookup returns CDR1 MNHEY and CDR2 SMNVEV (reference sequence). There are 16 residues in the CDR3. CDR3 coding DNA: TGTGCCAGCAGTTCCGCTAGCGGGGGGGCCTACAATGAGCAGTTCTTC. It encodes CASSSASGGAYNEQFF.

The gene calls are TRBV2 and TRBJ2-5, with no clear D. With 7 bases removed from V and 4 bases from J, the gap between germline ends came to 7 bases. Germline-derived CDR1 and CDR2 are SNHLY and FYNNEI. The CDR3 is 11 amino acids. CDR3 nucleotide sequence: TGTGCCAGCAAGATCATAGAGACCCAGTACTTC. This sequence encodes CASKIIETQYF.

The rearrangement uses TRBV7-2 and TRBJ2-7; 7 nucleotides line up with TRBD1. CDR3 length: 14 amino acids. Germline V CDR1 and CDR2: SGHTA, FQGNSA. J was trimmed by 2 bases and V by 6 bases; bases with no gene match: 7. The CDR3 sequence: CASRPQTGPYEQYF. The CDR3 coding sequence is TGTGCCAGCAGGCCGCAGACAGGGCCCTACGAGCAGTACTTC. Full variable domain (missing parts from reference TRBV7-2 and TRBJ2-7): GAGVSQSPSNKVTEKGKDVELRCDPISGHTALYWYRQSLGQGLEFLIYFQGNSAPDKSGLPSDRFSAERTGGSVSTLTIQRTQQEDSAVYLCASRPQTGPYEQYFGPGTRLTVT.

The chain uses TRBV19 and TRBJ2-2; TRBD1 matches 7 bases. Germline lookup yields CDR1 LNHDA and CDR2 SQIVND (reference sequence). J gave up 4 bases and V 7 bases, and 6 bases lay outside the gene matches. CDR3 size: 14 residues. CDR3 loop: CASTRTGPTGELFF. The CDR3 bases are TGTGCCAGTACGAGGACAGGCCCCACCGGGGAGCTGTTTTTT. The entire variable domain, with the rest obtained from reference TRBV19 and TRBJ2-2, is as follows: DGGITQSPKYLFRKEGQNVTLSCEQNLNHDAMYWYRQDPGQGLRLIYYSQIVNDFQKGDIAEGYSVSREKKESFPLTVTSAQKNPTAFYLCASTRTGPTGELFFGEGSRLTVL.

The chain recombines TRBV30 with TRBJ2-1, with D possibly being TRBD1 (6 bases). The germline V and J ends were trimmed by 3 bases and 5 bases, with 11 bases remaining between them. CDR1 is GTSNPN and CDR2 is SVGIG in the germline V gene (reference sequence). CDR3 size: 13 residues. The CDR3 bases are TGTGCCTGGAGGCAGGGGCAAAACAATGAGCAGTTCTTC. This sequence encodes CAWRQGQNNEQFF.

The chain carries TRBV18 and TRBJ2-7; D is ambiguous. Germline values: CDR1 KGHSH, CDR2 LQKENI. This CDR3 region has 15 residues. The germline V and J ends were trimmed by 0 bases and 7 bases, with 16 bases remaining between them. CDR3 in amino acids: CASSPPGLPGWEQYF. The CDR3 DNA is TGTGCCAGCTCACCACCGGGCCTGCCCGGTTGGGAGCAGTACTTC.

V is TRBV5-4 and J is TRBJ2-1, with TRBD2 matching 9 bases. V was clipped by 4 bases and J by 5 bases; unmatched bases: 7. Germline loops: CDR1 SGHNT, CDR2 YYREEE (reference sequence). CDR3 size: 15 residues. The CDR3 DNA reads TGTGCCAGCAGCGACGCGGGGGGGGCCAACAATGAGCAGTTCTTC. It translates to CASSDAGGANNEQFF.

The chain joins TRBV10-3 to TRBJ1-2; possibly TRBD1 for D (5 bases). Germline CDR1 and CDR2: ENHRY and SYGVKD. The ends were cut back, 5 bases at V and 4 bases at J, with 11 bases in the middle. The CDR3 has 13 amino acids. The CDR3 loop is CAISSDTSYGYTF. DNA of the CDR3: TGTGCCATCAGTTCGGACACCAGCTATGGCTACACCTTC.

V and J are TRBV18 and TRBJ1-2; TRBD1 might be the D (5 bases). V lost 3 bases and J 8 bases, leaving 10 bases between the germline ends. Per the germline V gene, CDR1 is KGHSH and CDR2 is LQKENI. The CDR3 covers 12 residues. CDR3 protein: CASSPAGGGYTF. The CDR3, as DNA: TGTGCCAGCTCACCGGCCGGGGGGGGCTACACCTTC.

The V call is TRBV5-1, the J call TRBJ2-7, with a tentative D call TRBD1 (6 bases). Trimming cost V 2 bases and J 3 bases, with 15 bases left between them. Germline-derived CDR1 and CDR2 are SGHRS and YFSETQ. The CDR3 totals 15 residues. For the CDR3, the DNA is TGCGCCAGCAGCTTAGCCCCGGGACAAGACTACGAGCAGTACTTC. Protein product: CASSLAPGQDYEQYF.

This clone has a single count. This sequence joins TRBV9 and TRBJ2-2; D unresolved. Trimming removed 3 bases from V and 7 bases from J, with 22 bases in between. CDR3 length: 17 amino acids. Germline V gives CDR1 SGDLS, CDR2 YYNGEE. CDR3 nucleotide sequence: TGTGCCAGCAGCGCTCTTAGGTCGGGCGCGCCAGGCGGGGAGCTGTTTTTT. This codes for CASSALRSGAPGGELFF.